The clone carrying this T cell receptor (beta chain) was counted only a few times. This record comes from a study of T cells in Graves' hyperthyroidism and ophthalmopathy. Amplification of TCR beta CDR3 regions used RNA as the template. HTBI primers were the set used in a first-round RT-PCR of the TCR CDR3. In TCRdb, the multiplex PCR reads were re-called with MiXCR into one record per CDR3 protein. The sample records roughly 550,000 distinct CDR3 sequences, 16% being singletons. Lactation, pregnancy, other autoimmune disease or uncontrolled infection led to exclusion of patients. Germline CDR1 is GTSNPN and CDR2 is SVGIG (reference sequence). The CDR3 is 16 residues long. V lost 1 base, J lost 6 bases, and 8 bases stayed unmatched.

Sequences were obtained from blood. This clonotype was sampled from a woman aged 25 to 39 with Graves' ophthalmopathy. The V and J genes are TRBV30 and TRBJ2-1; 11 bases agree with TRBD2. This chain's CDR3 is CAWSGPGTSGFNEQFF. In DNA form, the CDR3 reads TGTGCCTGGAGTGGTCCCGGGACTAGCGGATTCAATGAGCAGTTCTTC.